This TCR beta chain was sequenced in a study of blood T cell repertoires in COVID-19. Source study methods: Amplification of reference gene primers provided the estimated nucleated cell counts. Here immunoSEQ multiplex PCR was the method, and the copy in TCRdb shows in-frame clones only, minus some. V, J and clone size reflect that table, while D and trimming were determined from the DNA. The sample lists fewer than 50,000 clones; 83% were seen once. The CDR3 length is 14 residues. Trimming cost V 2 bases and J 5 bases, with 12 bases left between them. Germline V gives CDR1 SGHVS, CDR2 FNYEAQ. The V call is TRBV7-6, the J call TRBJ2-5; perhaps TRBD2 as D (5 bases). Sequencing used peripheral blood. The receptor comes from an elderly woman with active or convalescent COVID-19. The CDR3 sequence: CASSLNTRGETQYF. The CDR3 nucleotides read TGTGCCAGCAGCTTAAATACTAGAGGGGAGACCCAGTACTTC.